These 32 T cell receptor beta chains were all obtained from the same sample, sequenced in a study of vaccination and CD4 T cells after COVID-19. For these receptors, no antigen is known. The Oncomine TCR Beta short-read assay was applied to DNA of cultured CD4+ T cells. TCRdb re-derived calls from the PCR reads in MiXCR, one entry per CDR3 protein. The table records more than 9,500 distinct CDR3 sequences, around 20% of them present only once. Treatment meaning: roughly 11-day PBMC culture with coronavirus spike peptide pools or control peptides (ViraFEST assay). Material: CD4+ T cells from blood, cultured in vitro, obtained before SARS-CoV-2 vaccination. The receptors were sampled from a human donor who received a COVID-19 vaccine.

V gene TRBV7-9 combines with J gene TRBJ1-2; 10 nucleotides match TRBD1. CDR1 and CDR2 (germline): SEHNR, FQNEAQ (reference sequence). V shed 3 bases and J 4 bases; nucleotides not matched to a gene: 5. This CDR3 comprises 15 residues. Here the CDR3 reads CASSFQTGGIYGYTF. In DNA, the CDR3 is TGTGCCAGCAGCTTTCAGACAGGGGGCATCTATGGCTACACCTTC.

CDR3 in amino acids: CASSDRDNRGDTQYF. CDR3 bases: TGTGCCAGCAGTGATAGGGATAATAGGGGAGATACGCAGTATTTT. The chain combines TRBV25-1 with TRBJ2-3; tentative D call: TRBD1 (5 bases). Trimming pared 3 bases from V and 5 bases from J, leaving 15 bases between. Germline CDR1 reads MGHDK; CDR2 reads SYGVNS. The CDR3 has 15 residues.

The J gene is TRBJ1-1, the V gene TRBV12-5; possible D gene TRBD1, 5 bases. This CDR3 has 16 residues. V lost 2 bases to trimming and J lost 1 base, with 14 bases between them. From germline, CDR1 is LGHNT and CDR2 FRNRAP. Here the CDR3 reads CASGLFRNTGNTEAFF. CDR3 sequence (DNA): TGTGCTAGTGGTTTGTTCCGGAATACAGGGAACACTGAAGCTTTCTTT.

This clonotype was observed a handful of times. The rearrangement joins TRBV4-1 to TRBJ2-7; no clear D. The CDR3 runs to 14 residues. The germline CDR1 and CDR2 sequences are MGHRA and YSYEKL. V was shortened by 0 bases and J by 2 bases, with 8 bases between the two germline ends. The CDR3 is CASSQDYSAYEQYF. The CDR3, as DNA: TGCGCCAGCAGCCAAGATTATTCAGCCTACGAGCAGTACTTC.

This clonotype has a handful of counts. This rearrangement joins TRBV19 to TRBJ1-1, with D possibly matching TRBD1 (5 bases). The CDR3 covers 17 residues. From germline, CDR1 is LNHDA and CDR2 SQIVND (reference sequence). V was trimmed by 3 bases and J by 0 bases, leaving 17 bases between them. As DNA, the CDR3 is TGTGCCAGTAGTATGCAGGGCCCGGGGAGTGTGAACACTGAAGCTTTCTTT. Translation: CASSMQGPGSVNTEAFF.

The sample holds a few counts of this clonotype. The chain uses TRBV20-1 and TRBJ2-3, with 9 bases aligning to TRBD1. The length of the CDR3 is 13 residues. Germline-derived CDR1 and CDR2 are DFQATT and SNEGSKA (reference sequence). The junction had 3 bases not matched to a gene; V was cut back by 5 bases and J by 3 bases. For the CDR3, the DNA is TGCAGTGCTGGGGACAGGGTAACAGATACGCAGTATTTT. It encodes CSAGDRVTDTQYF.

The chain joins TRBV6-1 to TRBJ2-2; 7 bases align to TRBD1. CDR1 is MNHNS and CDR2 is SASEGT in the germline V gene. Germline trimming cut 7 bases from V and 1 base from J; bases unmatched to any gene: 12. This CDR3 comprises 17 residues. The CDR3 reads CASTPWGQQGNTGELFF. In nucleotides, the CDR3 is TGTGCCAGCACCCCTTGGGGACAGCAGGGGAACACCGGGGAGCTGTTTTTT.

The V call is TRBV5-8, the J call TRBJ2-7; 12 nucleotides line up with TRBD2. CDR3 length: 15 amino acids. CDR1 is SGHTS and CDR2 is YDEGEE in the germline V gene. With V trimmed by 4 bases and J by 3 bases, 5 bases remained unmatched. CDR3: CASSTGLAGYYEQYF. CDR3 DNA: TGTGCCAGCAGCACCGGACTAGCGGGGTACTACGAGCAGTACTTC.

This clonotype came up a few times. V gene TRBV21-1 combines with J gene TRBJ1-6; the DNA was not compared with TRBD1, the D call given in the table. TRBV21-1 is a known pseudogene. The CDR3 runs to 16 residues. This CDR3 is CASSKVPSGLDSPLHF. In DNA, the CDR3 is TGTGCCAGCAGCAAGGTCCCTTCGGGCTTGGATTCACCCCTCCACTTT.

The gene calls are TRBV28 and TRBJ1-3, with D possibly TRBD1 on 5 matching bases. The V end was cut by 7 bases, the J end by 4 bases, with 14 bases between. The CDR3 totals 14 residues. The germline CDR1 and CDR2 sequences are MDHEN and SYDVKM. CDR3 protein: CASKISGHGNTIYF. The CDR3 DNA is TGTGCCAGCAAAATTTCAGGGCACGGAAACACCATATATTTT.

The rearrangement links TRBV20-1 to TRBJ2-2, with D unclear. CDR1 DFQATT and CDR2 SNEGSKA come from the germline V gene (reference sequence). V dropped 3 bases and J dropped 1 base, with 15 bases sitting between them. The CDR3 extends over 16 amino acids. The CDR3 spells CSARADFRRNTGELFF. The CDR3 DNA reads TGCAGTGCTAGGGCCGATTTTCGGAGGAACACCGGGGAGCTGTTTTTT.

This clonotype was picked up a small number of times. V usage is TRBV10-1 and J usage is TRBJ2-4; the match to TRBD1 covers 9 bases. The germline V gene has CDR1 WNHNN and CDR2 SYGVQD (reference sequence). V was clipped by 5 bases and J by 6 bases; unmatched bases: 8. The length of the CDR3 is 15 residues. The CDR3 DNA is TGCGCCAGCAGTTTACGGGACAGGGAGGTAAACATTCAGTACTTC. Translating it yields CASSLRDREVNIQYF.

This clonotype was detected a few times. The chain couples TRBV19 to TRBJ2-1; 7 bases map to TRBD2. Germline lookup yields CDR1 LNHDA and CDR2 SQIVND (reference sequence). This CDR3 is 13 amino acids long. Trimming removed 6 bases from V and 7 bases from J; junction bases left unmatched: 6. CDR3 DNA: TGTGCCAGTAGGCCTAACGGGAGGAATGAGCAGTTCTTC. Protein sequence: CASRPNGRNEQFF. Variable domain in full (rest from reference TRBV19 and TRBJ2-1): DGGITQSPKYLFRKEGQNVTLSCEQNLNHDAMYWYRQDPGQGLRLIYYSQIVNDFQKGDIAEGYSVSREKKESFPLTVTSAQKNPTAFYLCASRPNGRNEQFFGPGTRLTVL.

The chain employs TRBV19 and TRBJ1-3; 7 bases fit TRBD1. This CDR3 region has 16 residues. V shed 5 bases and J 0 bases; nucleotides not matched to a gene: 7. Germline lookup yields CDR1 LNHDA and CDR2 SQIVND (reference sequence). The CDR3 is CASSRYSGGSGNTIYF. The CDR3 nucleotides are TGTGCCAGTAGTCGCTATTCAGGGGGCTCTGGAAACACCATATATTTT.

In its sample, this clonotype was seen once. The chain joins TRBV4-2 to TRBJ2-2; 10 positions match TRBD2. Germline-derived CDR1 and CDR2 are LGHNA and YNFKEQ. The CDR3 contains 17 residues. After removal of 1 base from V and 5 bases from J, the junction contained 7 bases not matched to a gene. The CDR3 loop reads CASSQVGLAGDTGELFF. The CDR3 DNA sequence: TGTGCCAGCAGCCAAGTGGGGCTAGCGGGGGATACCGGGGAGCTGTTTTTT.

The CDR3 reads CASSPQGAGNIQYF. CDR3 DNA sequence: TGTGCCAGCAGTCCCCAGGGGGCCGGAAACATTCAGTACTTC. This chain links TRBV12-3 or TRBV12-4 with TRBJ2-4, with TRBD1 matching over 8 bases. The CDR3 contains 14 residues. The J segment lost 6 bases and the V segment lost 5 bases, leaving 6 bases of the junction unmatched.

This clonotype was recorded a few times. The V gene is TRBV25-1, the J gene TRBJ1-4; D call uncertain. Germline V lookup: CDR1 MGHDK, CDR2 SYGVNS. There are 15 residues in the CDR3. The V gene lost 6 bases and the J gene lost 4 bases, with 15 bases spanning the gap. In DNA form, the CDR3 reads TGTGCCAGCAGCCCCTTGGGAAGGAGTAATGAAAAACTGTTTTTT. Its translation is CASSPLGRSNEKLFF.

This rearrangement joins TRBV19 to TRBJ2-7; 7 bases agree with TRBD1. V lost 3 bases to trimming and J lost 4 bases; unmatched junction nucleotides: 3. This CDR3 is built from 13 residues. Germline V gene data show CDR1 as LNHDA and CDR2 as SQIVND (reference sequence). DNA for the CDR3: TGTGCCAGTAGTATCCGACAGGGTTACGAGCAGTACTTC. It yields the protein CASSIRQGYEQYF.

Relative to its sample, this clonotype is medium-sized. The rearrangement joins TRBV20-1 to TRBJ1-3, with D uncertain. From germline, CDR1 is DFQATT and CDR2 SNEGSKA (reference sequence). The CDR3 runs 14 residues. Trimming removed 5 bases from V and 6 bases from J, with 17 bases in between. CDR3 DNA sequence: TGCAGTGCTGTCGCTCTCTCGTGGGTAAACACCATATATTTT. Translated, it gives CSAVALSWVNTIYF.

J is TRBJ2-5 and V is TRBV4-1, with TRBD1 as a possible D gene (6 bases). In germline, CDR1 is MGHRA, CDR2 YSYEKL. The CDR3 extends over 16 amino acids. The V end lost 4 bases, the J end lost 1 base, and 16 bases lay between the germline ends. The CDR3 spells CASSLGRGGAQETQYF. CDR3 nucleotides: TGCGCCAGCAGCCTGGGACGAGGGGGAGCCCAAGAGACCCAGTACTTC.

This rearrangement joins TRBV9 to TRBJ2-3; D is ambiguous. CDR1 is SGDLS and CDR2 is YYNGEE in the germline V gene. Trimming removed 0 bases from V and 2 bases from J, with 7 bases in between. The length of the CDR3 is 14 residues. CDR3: CASSVDVNTDTQYF. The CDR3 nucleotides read TGTGCCAGCAGCGTAGATGTCAACACAGATACGCAGTATTTT.

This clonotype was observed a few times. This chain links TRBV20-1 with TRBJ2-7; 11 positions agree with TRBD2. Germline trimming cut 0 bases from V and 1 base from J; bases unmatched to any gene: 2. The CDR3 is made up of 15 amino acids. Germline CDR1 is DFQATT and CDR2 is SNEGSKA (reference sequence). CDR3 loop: CSARDRLAGSYEQYF. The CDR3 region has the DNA TGCAGTGCTAGAGATCGACTAGCGGGGTCCTACGAGCAGTACTTC.

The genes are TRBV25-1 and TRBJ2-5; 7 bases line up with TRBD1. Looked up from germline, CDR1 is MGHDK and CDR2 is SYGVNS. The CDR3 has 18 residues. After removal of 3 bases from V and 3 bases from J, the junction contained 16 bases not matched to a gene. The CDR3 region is CASSDLRSRTGDKETQYF. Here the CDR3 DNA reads TGTGCCAGCAGTGATCTAAGGTCTAGGACAGGAGACAAAGAGACCCAGTACTTC.

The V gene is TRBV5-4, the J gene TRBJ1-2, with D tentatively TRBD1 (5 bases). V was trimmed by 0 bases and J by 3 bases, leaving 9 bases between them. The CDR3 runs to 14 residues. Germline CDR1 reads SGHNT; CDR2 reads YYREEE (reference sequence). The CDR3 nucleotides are TGTGCCAGCAGCTTGGGAGGGGACCACTATGGCTACACCTTC. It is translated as CASSLGGDHYGYTF.

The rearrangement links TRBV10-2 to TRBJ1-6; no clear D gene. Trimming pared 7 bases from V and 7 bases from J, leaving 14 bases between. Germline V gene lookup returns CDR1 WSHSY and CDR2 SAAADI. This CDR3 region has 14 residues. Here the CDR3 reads CASTLTQPNSPLHF. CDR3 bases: TGCGCCAGCACACTTACGCAGCCCAATTCACCCCTCCACTTT.

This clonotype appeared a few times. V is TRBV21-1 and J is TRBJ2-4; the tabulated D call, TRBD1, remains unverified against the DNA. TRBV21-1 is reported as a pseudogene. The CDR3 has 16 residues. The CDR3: CASSKAPRGSKNIQYF. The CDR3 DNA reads TGTGCCAGCAGCAAAGCGCCAAGGGGGTCCAAAAACATTCAGTACTTC.

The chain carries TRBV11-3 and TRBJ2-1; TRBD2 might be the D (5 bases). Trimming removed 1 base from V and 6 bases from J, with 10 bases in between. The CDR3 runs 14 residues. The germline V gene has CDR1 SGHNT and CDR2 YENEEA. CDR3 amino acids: CASSLGWERNEQFF. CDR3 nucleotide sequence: TGTGCCAGCAGCTTAGGGTGGGAGCGCAATGAGCAGTTCTTC.

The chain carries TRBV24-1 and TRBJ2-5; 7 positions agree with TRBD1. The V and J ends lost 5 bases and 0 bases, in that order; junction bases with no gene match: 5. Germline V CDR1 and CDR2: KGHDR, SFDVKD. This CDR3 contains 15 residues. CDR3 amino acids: CATSGTGTDQETQYF. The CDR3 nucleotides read TGTGCCACCAGTGGGACGGGGACAGACCAAGAGACCCAGTACTTC.

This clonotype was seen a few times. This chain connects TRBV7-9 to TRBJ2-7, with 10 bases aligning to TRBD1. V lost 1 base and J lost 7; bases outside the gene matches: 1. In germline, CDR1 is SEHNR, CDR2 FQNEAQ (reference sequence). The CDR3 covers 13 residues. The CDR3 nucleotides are TGTGCCAGCAGCTTAGGGGGACAGGGGGAGCAGTACTTC. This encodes CASSLGGQGEQYF.

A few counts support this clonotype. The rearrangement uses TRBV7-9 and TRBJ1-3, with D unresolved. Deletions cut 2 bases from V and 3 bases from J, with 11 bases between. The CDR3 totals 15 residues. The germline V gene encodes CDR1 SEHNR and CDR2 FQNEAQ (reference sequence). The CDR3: CASSLSRDFGNTIYF. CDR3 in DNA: TGTGCCAGCAGCTTAAGCCGGGATTTTGGAAACACCATATATTTT.

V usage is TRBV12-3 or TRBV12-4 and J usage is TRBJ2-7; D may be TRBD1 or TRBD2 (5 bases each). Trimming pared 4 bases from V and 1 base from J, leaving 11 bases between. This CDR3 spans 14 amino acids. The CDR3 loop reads CASSSGPNSYEQYF. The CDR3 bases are TGTGCCAGCAGTTCGGGACCCAATTCCTACGAGCAGTACTTC.

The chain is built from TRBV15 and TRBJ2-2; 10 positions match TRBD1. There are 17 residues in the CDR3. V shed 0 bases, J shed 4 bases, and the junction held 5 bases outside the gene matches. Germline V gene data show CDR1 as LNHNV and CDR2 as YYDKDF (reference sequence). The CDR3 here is CATSRDRDRGPTGELFF. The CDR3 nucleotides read TGTGCCACCAGCAGAGACCGGGACAGGGGCCCCACCGGGGAGCTGTTTTTT.